This T cell receptor (beta chain) was profiled in a study of T cell responses to AZD1222 COVID-19 vaccine. Trimming removed 0 bases from V and 4 bases from J, with 8 bases in between. Germline assignment: CDR1 SGHKS and CDR2 YYEKEE (reference sequence). The CDR3 is 14 residues long. The table came from immunoSEQ multiplex PCR; TCRdb's copy has only in-frame clones and leaves some out. The top ten clones hold 3.3% of a sample with roughly 97,000 clones, 86% of them seen once. Concerning this clone: As yet, its antigen is unknown.

Study-wide results and caveats: Spike-wide vaccine-associated CD4 TCRs dominated at 160-218 and 743-854.

The rearrangement joins TRBV5-5 to TRBJ1-5; D is uncertain. The sequences come from peripheral blood, collected 28 days after the second dose of the MenACWY control vaccine. This clonotype was sampled from an adult who received the MenACWY meningococcal vaccine as a control. The DNA for the CDR3 is TGTGCCAGCAGCTTGGGCTACCCGAATCAGCCCCAGCATTTT. Encoded protein: CASSLGYPNQPQHF.